The clone carrying this T cell receptor (beta chain) was picked up one time. The record originates from a study of blood T cell repertoires in COVID-19. Sequencing was performed with immunoSEQ multiplex PCR; in TCRdb, only in-frame clones are kept and a portion is missing. The profile shows about 97,000 clones, 70% to 85% of them singletons. Germline V gives CDR1 LGHDT, CDR2 YNNKEL (reference sequence). CDR3 size: 13 residues. Trimming took 1 base from V and 9 from J, leaving 10 bases between them. The chain recombines TRBV3-1 (or the pseudogene TRBV3-2) with TRBJ2-1; D perhaps matches TRBD1 (6 bases). This sequence originates from an older man with acute or convalescent COVID-19. The source material was peripheral blood. This CDR3 is CASSQAGTIEQFF. In DNA form, the CDR3 reads TGTGCCAGCAGCCAAGCTGGGACAATTGAGCAGTTCTTC.